These T cell receptor beta chains were read from a single sample in a study of sequential checkpoint blockade in melanoma. Generated by immunoSEQ multiplex PCR, the TCRdb table keeps only in-frame clones and is missing some. This sample yields 25,000 to 35,000 clones, of which about 83% are seen a single time; about a sixth belongs to the top ten. Here the sequenced sample was CD8+ T cells sorted from blood (inferred from file names), taken from a patient given nivolumab and ipilimumab in sequence. These receptors were taken from a human donor with melanoma. CDR3s include the opening cysteine and the closing phenylalanine or tryptophan. A D gene is named only where the DNA matches it firmly. The listing skips clone size in some rows; elsewhere it reads once, few, many or a size class.

clone size: few; J gene: TRBJ1-1; D gene: NA; V gene: TRBV28; CDR3 protein: CASSLSGGDTEAFF; CDR3 DNA: TGTGCCAGCAGTTTATCCGGGGGGGACACTGAAGCTTTCTTT
clone size: NA; J gene: TRBJ2-7; D gene: NA; V gene: TRBV7-9; CDR3 protein: CASSRSFEGQEQYF; CDR3 DNA: TGTGCCAGCAGCCGTTCCTTTGAGGGCCAGGAGCAGTACTTC
clone size: NA; J gene: TRBJ2-1; D gene: TRBD2; V gene: TRBV9; CDR3 protein: CASSAVASGSYNEQFF; CDR3 DNA: TGTGCCAGCAGCGCGGTGGCTAGCGGGAGTTACAATGAGCAGTTCTTC
clone size: NA; J gene: TRBJ2-7; D gene: TRBD1; V gene: TRBV9; CDR3 protein: CASTPQGQGYEQYF; CDR3 DNA: TGTGCCAGCACCCCCCAGGGACAGGGCTACGAGCAGTACTTC
clone size: NA; J gene: TRBJ2-3; D gene: NA; V gene: TRBV27; CDR3 protein: CASIFGDTQYF; CDR3 DNA: TGTGCCAGCATTTTCGGGGATACGCAGTATTTT
clone size: NA; J gene: TRBJ2-7; D gene: NA; V gene: TRBV5-1; CDR3 protein: CASSLEQGPTSYEQYF; CDR3 DNA: TGCGCCAGCAGCTTGGAACAGGGCCCTACCTCCTACGAGCAGTACTTC
clone size: NA; J gene: TRBJ1-1; D gene: NA; V gene: TRBV6-1; CDR3 protein: CASSESFGGPDVTEAFF; CDR3 DNA: TGTGCCAGCAGTGAAAGTTTCGGGGGGCCAGACGTAACTGAAGCTTTCTTT
clone size: NA; J gene: TRBJ2-2; D gene: TRBD2; V gene: TRBV7-8; CDR3 protein: CASSSGLVTGELFF; CDR3 DNA: TGTGCCAGCAGCTCCGGACTAGTCACCGGGGAGCTGTTTTTT
clone size: NA; J gene: TRBJ2-7; D gene: TRBD2; V gene: TRBV4-2; CDR3 protein: CASSPRLAGEYEQYF; CDR3 DNA: TGTGCCAGCAGCCCCAGACTAGCGGGAGAGTACGAGCAGTACTTC
clone size: NA; J gene: TRBJ2-2; D gene: TRBD1; V gene: TRBV7-9; CDR3 protein: CASSSTDRGYGELFF; CDR3 DNA: TGTGCCAGCAGCTCGACGGACAGGGGGTACGGGGAGCTGTTTTTT
clone size: NA; J gene: TRBJ1-2; D gene: TRBD1; V gene: TRBV4-2; CDR3 protein: CASSLGAGGNYGYTF; CDR3 DNA: TGTGCCAGCAGCCTAGGGGCAGGGGGGAACTATGGCTACACCTTC
clone size: NA; J gene: TRBJ2-6; D gene: NA; V gene: TRBV6-1; CDR3 protein: CASSEIHSGANVLTF; CDR3 DNA: TGTGCCAGCAGTGAAATTCACTCTGGGGCCAACGTCCTGACTTTC
clone size: NA; J gene: TRBJ2-1; D gene: TRBD2; V gene: TRBV11-2; CDR3 protein: CASSLNSPMRTSGYNEQFF; CDR3 DNA: TGTGCCAGCAGCTTAAATAGTCCGATGAGGACTAGCGGTTACAATGAGCAGTTCTTC
clone size: once; J gene: TRBJ1-2; D gene: NA; V gene: TRBV6-1; CDR3 protein: CASSKTGENGYTF; CDR3 DNA: TGTGCCAGCAGTAAGACGGGGGAAAATGGCTACACCTTC
clone size: NA; J gene: TRBJ2-7; D gene: NA; V gene: TRBV29-1; CDR3 protein: CSVDESYEQYF; CDR3 DNA: TGCAGCGTTGATGAGTCCTACGAGCAGTACTTC
clone size: NA; J gene: TRBJ2-4; D gene: TRBD2; V gene: TRBV19; CDR3 protein: CASSPYTSGGPLAKNIQYF; CDR3 DNA: TGTGCCAGTAGTCCCTACACTAGCGGGGGGCCCCTAGCCAAAAACATTCAGTACTTC
clone size: NA; J gene: TRBJ1-1; D gene: NA; V gene: TRBV19; CDR3 protein: CASSIDRTEAFF; CDR3 DNA: TGTGCCAGTAGTATAGACAGGACTGAAGCTTTCTTT
clone size: NA; J gene: TRBJ1-1; D gene: TRBD1; V gene: TRBV28; CDR3 protein: CASSSPYQGARSEAFF; CDR3 DNA: TGTGCCAGCAGTTCACCCTATCAGGGGGCTAGAAGTGAAGCTTTCTTT
clone size: once; J gene: TRBJ1-1; D gene: NA; V gene: TRBV11-2; CDR3 protein: CASSLERGPYVLEAFF; CDR3 DNA: TGTGCCAGCAGCTTAGAGCGGGGGCCCTATGTTCTCGAAGCTTTCTTT
clone size: NA; J gene: TRBJ2-1; D gene: TRBD2; V gene: TRBV9; CDR3 protein: CASSPSGSNNEQFF; CDR3 DNA: TGTGCCAGCAGCCCTAGCGGGAGTAACAATGAGCAGTTCTTC
clone size: NA; J gene: TRBJ2-3; D gene: TRBD2; V gene: TRBV29-1; CDR3 protein: CSVTWLSGGTDTQYF; CDR3 DNA: TGCAGCGTGACCTGGCTTAGCGGGGGCACAGATACGCAGTATTTT
clone size: NA; J gene: TRBJ2-7; D gene: TRBD2; V gene: TRBV7-3; CDR3 protein: CASSSAGGRDEQYF; CDR3 DNA: TGTGCCAGCAGTTCAGCGGGGGGGCGGGACGAGCAGTACTTC
clone size: once; J gene: TRBJ2-1; D gene: TRBD2; V gene: TRBV9; CDR3 protein: CASSGGTSGHNEQFF; CDR3 DNA: TGTGCCAGCAGCGGGGGGACTAGCGGACACAATGAGCAGTTCTTC
clone size: NA; J gene: TRBJ1-5; D gene: NA; V gene: TRBV4-3; CDR3 protein: CASSQVGENQPQHF; CDR3 DNA: TGCGCCAGCAGCCAAGTCGGAGAGAATCAGCCCCAGCATTTT
clone size: NA; J gene: TRBJ2-3; D gene: TRBD2; V gene: TRBV7-2; CDR3 protein: CASSLGEAGLSTDTQYF; CDR3 DNA: TGTGCCAGCAGCTTGGGCGAAGCGGGGCTTAGCACAGATACGCAGTATTTT
clone size: NA; J gene: TRBJ2-7; D gene: NA; V gene: TRBV19; CDR3 protein: CASSYGLLNEQYF; CDR3 DNA: TGTGCCAGTAGTTATGGACTACTCAACGAGCAGTACTTC
clone size: NA; J gene: TRBJ1-1; D gene: TRBD1; V gene: TRBV28; CDR3 protein: CASSTPDRFSEAFF; CDR3 DNA: TGTGCCAGCAGTACCCCGGACAGGTTCTCTGAAGCTTTCTTT
clone size: NA; J gene: TRBJ2-5; D gene: TRBD2; V gene: TRBV4-1; CDR3 protein: CASSYSGGTETQYF; CDR3 DNA: TGCGCCAGCAGCTATAGCGGGGGGACGGAGACCCAGTACTTC
clone size: NA; J gene: TRBJ1-1; D gene: NA; V gene: TRBV28; CDR3 protein: CASSPGEIEAFF; CDR3 DNA: TGTGCCAGCAGTCCAGGGGAAATTGAAGCTTTCTTT
clone size: NA; J gene: TRBJ2-5; D gene: NA; V gene: TRBV11-2; CDR3 protein: CASSPFPDRNQETQYF; CDR3 DNA: TGTGCCAGCAGCCCCTTTCCGGACAGAAACCAAGAGACCCAGTACTTC
clone size: few; J gene: TRBJ2-2; D gene: NA; V gene: TRBV5-6; CDR3 protein: CASSLGPGAGELFF; CDR3 DNA: TGTGCCAGCAGCTTGGGCCCCGGGGCCGGGGAGCTGTTTTTT
clone size: NA; J gene: TRBJ2-1; D gene: NA; V gene: TRBV29-1; CDR3 protein: CSVEDLKNREPYNEQFF; CDR3 DNA: TGCAGCGTTGAAGACCTAAAAAACAGGGAACCTTACAATGAGCAGTTCTTC
clone size: NA; J gene: TRBJ2-1; D gene: NA; V gene: TRBV27; CDR3 protein: CASSLSPGYNEQFF; CDR3 DNA: TGTGCCAGCAGTTTATCTCCAGGCTACAATGAGCAGTTCTTC
clone size: NA; J gene: TRBJ2-7; D gene: NA; V gene: TRBV4-3; CDR3 protein: CASSQDFVGYEQYF; CDR3 DNA: TGCGCCAGCAGCCAAGATTTCGTGGGCTACGAGCAGTACTTC
clone size: NA; J gene: TRBJ1-5; D gene: TRBD1; V gene: TRBV19; CDR3 protein: CASSIDQGAHNQPQHF; CDR3 DNA: TGTGCCAGTAGTATAGATCAGGGGGCGCACAATCAGCCCCAGCATTTT
clone size: few; J gene: TRBJ2-7; D gene: NA; V gene: TRBV7-8; CDR3 protein: CASSPGASYEQYF; CDR3 DNA: TGTGCCAGCAGCCCAGGGGCGTCCTACGAGCAGTACTTC
clone size: NA; J gene: TRBJ1-2; D gene: TRBD1; V gene: TRBV6-4; CDR3 protein: CASRLGQGNLGGYTF; CDR3 DNA: TGTGCCAGCAGACTTGGACAGGGCAATCTTGGGGGCTACACCTTC
clone size: few; J gene: TRBJ2-1; D gene: NA; V gene: TRBV6-1; CDR3 protein: CASSGVANNEQFF; CDR3 DNA: TGTGCCAGCAGTGGGGTAGCGAACAATGAGCAGTTCTTC
clone size: NA; J gene: TRBJ1-2; D gene: NA; V gene: TRBV19; CDR3 protein: CASSIVGGADFYGYTF; CDR3 DNA: TGTGCCAGTAGTATAGTGGGGGGGGCAGACTTCTATGGCTACACCTTC
clone size: many; J gene: TRBJ2-7; D gene: NA; V gene: TRBV7-9; CDR3 protein: CASSLGQDYEQYF; CDR3 DNA: TGTGCCAGCAGCTTAGGACAGGACTACGAGCAGTACTTC
clone size: NA; J gene: TRBJ1-1; D gene: NA; V gene: TRBV7-9; CDR3 protein: CASSPDLADPEAFF; CDR3 DNA: TGTGCCAGCAGCCCCGACCTGGCGGATCCTGAAGCTTTCTTT
clone size: medium-sized; J gene: TRBJ1-6; D gene: NA; V gene: TRBV13; CDR3 protein: CASSPSVFYNSPLHF; CDR3 DNA: TGTGCCAGCAGCCCTAGCGTTTTCTATAATTCACCCCTCCACTTT
clone size: once; J gene: TRBJ2-1; D gene: TRBD2; V gene: TRBV7-3; CDR3 protein: CASSPGLAENNEQFF; CDR3 DNA: TGTGCCAGCAGCCCGGGACTAGCGGAAAACAATGAGCAGTTCTTC
clone size: NA; J gene: TRBJ2-1; D gene: NA; V gene: TRBV29-1; CDR3 protein: CSVEDYAYNEQFF; CDR3 DNA: TGCAGCGTGGAAGACTACGCATACAATGAGCAGTTCTTC
clone size: NA; J gene: TRBJ2-3; D gene: NA; V gene: TRBV7-6; CDR3 protein: CASSLDGADTQYF; CDR3 DNA: TGTGCCAGCAGCTTAGACGGGGCAGATACGCAGTATTTT
clone size: NA; J gene: TRBJ1-2; D gene: NA; V gene: TRBV2; CDR3 protein: CASSDAREYGYTF; CDR3 DNA: TGTGCCAGCAGTGATGCGCGAGAGTATGGCTACACCTTC
clone size: NA; J gene: TRBJ2-7; D gene: TRBD1; V gene: TRBV6-1; CDR3 protein: CASTSGTGGEEQYF; CDR3 DNA: TGTGCCAGCACCTCCGGGACAGGGGGTGAAGAGCAGTACTTC